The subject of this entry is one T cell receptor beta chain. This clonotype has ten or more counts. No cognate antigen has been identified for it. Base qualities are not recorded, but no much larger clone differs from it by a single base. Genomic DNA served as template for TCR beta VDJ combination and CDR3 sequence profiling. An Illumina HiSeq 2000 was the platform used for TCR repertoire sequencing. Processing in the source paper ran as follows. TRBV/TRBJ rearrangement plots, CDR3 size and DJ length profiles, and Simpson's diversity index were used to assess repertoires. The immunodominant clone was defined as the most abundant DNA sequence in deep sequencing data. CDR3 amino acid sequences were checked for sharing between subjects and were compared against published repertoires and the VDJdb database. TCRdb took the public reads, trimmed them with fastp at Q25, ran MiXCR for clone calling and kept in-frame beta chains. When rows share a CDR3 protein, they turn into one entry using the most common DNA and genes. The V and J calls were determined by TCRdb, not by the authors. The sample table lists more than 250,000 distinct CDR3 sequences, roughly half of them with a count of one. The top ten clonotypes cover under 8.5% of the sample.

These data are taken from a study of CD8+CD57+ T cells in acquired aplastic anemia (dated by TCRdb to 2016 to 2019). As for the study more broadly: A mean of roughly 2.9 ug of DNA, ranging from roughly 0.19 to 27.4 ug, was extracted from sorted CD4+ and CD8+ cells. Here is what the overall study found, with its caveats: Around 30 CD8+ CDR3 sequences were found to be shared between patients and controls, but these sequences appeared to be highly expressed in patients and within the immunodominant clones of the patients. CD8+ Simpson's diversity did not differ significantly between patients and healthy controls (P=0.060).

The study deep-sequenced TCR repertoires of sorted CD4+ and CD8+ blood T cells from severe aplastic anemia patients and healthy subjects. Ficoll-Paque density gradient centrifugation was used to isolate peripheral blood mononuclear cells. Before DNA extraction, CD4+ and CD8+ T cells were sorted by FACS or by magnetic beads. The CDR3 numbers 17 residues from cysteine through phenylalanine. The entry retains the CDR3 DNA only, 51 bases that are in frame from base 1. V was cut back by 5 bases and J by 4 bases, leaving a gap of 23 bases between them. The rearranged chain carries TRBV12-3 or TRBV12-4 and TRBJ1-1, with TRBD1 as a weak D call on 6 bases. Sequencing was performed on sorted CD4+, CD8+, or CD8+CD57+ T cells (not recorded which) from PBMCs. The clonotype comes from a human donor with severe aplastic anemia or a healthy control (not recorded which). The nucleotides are TGTGCCAGCAGTCGGGAGAGCGTATGGGGGGCCCTCACTGAAGCTTTCTTT. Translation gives CASSRESVWGALTEAFF.